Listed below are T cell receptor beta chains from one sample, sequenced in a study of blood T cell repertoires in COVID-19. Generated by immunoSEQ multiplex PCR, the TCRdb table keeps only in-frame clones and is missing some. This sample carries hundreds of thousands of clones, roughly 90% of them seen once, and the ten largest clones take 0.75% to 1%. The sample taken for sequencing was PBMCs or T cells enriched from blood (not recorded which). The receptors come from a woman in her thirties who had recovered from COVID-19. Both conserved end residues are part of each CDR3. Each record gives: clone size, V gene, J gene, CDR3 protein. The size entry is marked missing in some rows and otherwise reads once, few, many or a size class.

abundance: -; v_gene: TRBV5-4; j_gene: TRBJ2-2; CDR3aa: CASSLATAGGTGELFF
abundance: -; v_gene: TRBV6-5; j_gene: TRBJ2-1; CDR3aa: CASSYSVGLAQFF
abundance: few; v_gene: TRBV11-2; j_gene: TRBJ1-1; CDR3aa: CASSFLTGDGIGTEAFF
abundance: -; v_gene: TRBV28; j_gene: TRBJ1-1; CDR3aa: CASSLRGGVLYTEAFF
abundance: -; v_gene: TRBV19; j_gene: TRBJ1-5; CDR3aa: CASSTDRGGQPQHF
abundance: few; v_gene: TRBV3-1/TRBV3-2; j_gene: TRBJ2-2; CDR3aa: CASSQDLREANTGELFF
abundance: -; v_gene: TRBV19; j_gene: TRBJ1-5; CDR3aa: CASSLAGTSYSNQPQHF
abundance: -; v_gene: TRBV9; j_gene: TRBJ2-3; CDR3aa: CASSGQTGYATDTQYF
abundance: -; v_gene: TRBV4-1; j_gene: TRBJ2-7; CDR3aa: CASSQDSNRGQIYEQYF
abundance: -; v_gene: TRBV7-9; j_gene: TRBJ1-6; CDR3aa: CASTPSQGAVSPLHF
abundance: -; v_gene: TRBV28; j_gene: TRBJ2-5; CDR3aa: CAVTTYQETQYF
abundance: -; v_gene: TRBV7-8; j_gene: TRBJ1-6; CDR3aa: CASSLVPHSLYSPLHF
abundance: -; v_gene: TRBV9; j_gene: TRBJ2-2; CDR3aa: CASSAGTPYTGELFF
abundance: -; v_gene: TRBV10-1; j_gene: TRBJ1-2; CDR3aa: CASSESSRGRDYTF
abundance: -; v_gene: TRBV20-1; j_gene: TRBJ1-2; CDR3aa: CSASSSTGYGYTF
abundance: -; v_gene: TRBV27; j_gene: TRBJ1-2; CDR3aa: CASSLTRPRDRAGYTF
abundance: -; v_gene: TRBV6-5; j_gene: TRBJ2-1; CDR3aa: CASSRQGASVNEQFF
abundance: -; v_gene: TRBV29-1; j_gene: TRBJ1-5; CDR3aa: CSAAGTGGQPQHF
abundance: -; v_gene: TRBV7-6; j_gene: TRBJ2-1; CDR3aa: CASSFGTSGYNEQFF
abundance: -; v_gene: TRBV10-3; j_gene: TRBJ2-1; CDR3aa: CAIRSPRTRYEQFF
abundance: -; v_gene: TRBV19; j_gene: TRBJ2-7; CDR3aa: CASSWGRSYEQYF
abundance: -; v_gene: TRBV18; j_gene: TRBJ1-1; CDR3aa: CASSPLGAANTEAFF
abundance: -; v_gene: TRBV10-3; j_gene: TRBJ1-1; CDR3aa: CAISESGRDHEAFF
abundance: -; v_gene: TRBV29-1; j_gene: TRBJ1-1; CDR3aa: CSAVTGKGNTEAFF
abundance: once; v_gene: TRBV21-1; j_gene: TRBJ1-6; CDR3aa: CASSKVLDLKESSYNSPLHF
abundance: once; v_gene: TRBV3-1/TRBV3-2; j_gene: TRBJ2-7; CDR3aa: CASSQEIGTSGNF
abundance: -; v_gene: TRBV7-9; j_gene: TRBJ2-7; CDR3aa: CASSLGAPTYEQYF
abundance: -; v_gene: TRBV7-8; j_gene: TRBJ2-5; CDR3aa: CASSWILAGAQETQYF
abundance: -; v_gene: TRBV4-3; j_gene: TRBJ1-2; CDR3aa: CASSQAGQGARGYTF
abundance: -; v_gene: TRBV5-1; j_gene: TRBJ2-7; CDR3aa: CASSLEGTGGAQNEQYF
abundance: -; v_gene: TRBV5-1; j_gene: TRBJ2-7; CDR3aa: CASSLMRSGEGVGYEQYF